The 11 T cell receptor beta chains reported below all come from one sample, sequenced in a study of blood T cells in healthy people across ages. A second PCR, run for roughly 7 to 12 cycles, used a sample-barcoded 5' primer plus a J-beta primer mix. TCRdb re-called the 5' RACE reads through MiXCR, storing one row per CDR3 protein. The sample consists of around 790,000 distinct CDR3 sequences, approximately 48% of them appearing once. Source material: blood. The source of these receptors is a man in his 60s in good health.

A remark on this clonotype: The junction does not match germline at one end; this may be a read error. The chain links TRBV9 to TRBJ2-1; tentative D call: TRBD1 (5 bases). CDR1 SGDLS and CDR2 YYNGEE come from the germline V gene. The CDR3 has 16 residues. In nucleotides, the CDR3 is TGTGCCTGCAGCGCCCGACAGATCAGCTCCTACAATGAGCAGTTCTTC. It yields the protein CACSARQISSYNEQFF.

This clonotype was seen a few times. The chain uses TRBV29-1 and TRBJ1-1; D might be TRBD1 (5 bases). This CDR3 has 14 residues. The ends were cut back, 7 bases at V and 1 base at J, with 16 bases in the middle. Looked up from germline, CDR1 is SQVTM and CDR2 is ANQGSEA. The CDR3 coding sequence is TGCAGCGCCCAACCGAGGGGTAGGAACACTGAAGCTTTCTTT. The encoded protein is CSAQPRGRNTEAFF.

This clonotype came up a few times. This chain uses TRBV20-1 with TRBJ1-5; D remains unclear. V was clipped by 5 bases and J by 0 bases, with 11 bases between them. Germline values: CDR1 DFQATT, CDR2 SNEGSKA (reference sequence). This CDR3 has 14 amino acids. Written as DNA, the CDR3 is TGCAGTGCTGCCGCGACCCTTAGCAATCAGCCCCAGCATTTT. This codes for CSAAATLSNQPQHF.

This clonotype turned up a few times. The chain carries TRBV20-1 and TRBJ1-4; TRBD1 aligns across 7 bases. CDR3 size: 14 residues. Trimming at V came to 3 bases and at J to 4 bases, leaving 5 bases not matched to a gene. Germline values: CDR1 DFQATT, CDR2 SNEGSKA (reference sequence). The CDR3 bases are TGCAGTGCTAGTCGGGACAGATATAATGAAAAACTGTTTTTT. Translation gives CSASRDRYNEKLFF.

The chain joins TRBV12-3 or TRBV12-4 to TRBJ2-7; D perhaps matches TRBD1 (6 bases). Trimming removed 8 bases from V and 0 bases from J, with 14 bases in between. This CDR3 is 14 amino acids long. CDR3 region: CASGIQGVSYEQYF. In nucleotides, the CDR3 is TGTGCCAGCGGAATACAGGGAGTCTCCTACGAGCAGTACTTC.

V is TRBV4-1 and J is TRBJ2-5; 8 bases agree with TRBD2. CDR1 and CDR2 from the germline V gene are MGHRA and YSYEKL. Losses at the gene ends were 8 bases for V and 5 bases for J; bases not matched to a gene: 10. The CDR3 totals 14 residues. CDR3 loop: CASSALRTSETQYF. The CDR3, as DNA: TGCGCCAGCTCCGCTCTTAGGACTAGCGAGACCCAGTACTTC.

DNA of the CDR3: TGTGCCAGCAGAGGCGGACAGGGGAAAGTATACGAGCAGTACTTC. Its protein is CASRGGQGKVYEQYF. The chain is built from TRBV11-2 and TRBJ2-7, with 9 bases that match TRBD1. V lost 6 bases and J lost 4; bases outside the gene matches: 10. The CDR3 totals 15 residues. The germline V gene has CDR1 SGHAT and CDR2 FQNNGV. The full variable domain, in which reference TRBV11-2 and TRBJ2-7 provide the parts outside the CDR3, is EAGVAQSPRYKIIEKRQSVAFWCNPISGHATLYWYQQILGQGPKLLIQFQNNGVVDDSQLPKDRFSAERLKGVDSTLKIQPAKLEDSAVYLCASRGGQGKVYEQYFGPGTRLTVT.

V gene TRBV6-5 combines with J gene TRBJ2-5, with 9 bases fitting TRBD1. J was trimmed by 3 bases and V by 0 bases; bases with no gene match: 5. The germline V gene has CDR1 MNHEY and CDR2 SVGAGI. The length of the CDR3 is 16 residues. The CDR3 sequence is CASSYSRDRAEETQYF. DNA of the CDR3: TGTGCCAGCAGTTACTCACGGGACAGGGCTGAAGAGACCCAGTACTTC.

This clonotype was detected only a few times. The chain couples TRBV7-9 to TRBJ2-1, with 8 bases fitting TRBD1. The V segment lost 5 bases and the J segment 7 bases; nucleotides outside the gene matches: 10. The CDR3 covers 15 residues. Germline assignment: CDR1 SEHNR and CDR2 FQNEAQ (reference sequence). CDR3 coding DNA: TGTGCCAGCAGCCTCGGACAGGGTACGGATAATGAGCAGTTCTTC. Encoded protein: CASSLGQGTDNEQFF.

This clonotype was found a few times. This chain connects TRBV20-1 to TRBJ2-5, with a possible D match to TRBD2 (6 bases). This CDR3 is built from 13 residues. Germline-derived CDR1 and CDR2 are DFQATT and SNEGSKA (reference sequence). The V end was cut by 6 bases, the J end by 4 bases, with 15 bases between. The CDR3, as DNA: TGCAGTGCAACCGCGCGGGGCCCAGAGACCCAGTACTTC. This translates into CSATARGPETQYF.

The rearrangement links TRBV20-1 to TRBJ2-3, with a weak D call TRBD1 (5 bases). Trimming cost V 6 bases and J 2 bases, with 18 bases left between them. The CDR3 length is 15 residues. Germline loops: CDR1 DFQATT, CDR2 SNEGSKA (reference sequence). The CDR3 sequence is CSAPKGAADTDTQYF. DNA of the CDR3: TGCAGTGCCCCCAAAGGGGCGGCCGACACAGATACGCAGTATTTT.